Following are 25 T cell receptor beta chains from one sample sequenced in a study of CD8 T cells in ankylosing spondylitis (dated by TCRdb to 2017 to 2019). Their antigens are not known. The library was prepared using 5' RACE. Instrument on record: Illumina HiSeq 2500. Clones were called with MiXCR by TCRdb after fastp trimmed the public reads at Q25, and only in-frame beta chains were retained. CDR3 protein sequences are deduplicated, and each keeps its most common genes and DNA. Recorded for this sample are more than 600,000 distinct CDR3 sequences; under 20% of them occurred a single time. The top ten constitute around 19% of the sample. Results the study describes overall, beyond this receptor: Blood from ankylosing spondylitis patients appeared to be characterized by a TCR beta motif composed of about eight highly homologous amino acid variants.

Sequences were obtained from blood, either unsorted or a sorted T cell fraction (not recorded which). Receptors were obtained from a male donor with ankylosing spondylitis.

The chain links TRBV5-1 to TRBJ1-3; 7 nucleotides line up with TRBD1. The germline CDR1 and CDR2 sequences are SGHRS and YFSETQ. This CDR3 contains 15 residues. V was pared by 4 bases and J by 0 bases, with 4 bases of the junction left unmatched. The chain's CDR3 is CASSMGQISGNTIYF. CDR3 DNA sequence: TGCGCCAGCAGCATGGGACAGATCTCTGGAAACACCATATATTTT.

CDR3 protein: CASSQDLRVKIRGHGYTF. In DNA form, the CDR3 reads TGTGCCAGCAGCCAAGATCTTCGAGTCAAGATTAGGGGCCATGGCTACACCTTC. The J gene is TRBJ1-2, the V gene TRBV3-1; D is perhaps TRBD1 (5 bases). The germline gives CDR1 LGHDT, CDR2 YNNKEL (reference sequence). The CDR3 is 18 residues long. V lost 0 bases and J 6 bases, leaving 23 bases between the germline ends. Full variable domain (remainder filled in from reference TRBV3-1 and TRBJ1-2): DTAVSQTPKYLVTQMGNDKSIKCEQNLGHDTMYWYKQDSKKFLKIMFSYNNKELIINETVPNRFSPKSPDKAHLNLHINSLELGDSAVYFCASSQDLRVKIRGHGYTFGSGTRLTVV.

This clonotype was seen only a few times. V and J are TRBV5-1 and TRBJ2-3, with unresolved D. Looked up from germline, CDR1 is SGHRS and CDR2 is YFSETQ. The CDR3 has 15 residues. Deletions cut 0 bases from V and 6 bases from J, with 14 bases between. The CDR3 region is CASSLGEARPDTQYF. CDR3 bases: TGCGCCAGCAGCTTGGGTGAGGCCCGTCCGGATACGCAGTATTTT.

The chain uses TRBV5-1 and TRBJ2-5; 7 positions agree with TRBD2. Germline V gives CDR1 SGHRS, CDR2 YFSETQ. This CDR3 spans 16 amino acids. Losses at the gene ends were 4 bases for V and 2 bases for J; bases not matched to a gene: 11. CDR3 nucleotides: TGCGCCAGCAGCCGAGGGGCAGCGGGGAGTCAAGAGACCCAGTACTTC. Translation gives CASSRGAAGSQETQYF.

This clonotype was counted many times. The CDR3 coding sequence is TGTGCCAGCAGTTACAGTAGCTCTGGAAACACCATATATTTT. It specifies CASSYSSSGNTIYF. The chain is built from TRBV6-5 and TRBJ1-3; D is uncertain. Looked up from germline, CDR1 is MNHEY and CDR2 is SVGAGI. CDR3 length: 14 amino acids. With 2 bases removed from V and 0 bases from J, the gap between germline ends came to 5 bases.

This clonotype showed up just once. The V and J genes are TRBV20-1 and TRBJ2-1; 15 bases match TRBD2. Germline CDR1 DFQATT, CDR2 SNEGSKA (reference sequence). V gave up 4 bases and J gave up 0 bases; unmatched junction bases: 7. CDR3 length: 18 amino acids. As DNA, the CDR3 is TGCAGTGCTAACGGACTAGCGGGGGGGCCGAGCTCCTACAATGAGCAGTTCTTC. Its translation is CSANGLAGGPSSYNEQFF.

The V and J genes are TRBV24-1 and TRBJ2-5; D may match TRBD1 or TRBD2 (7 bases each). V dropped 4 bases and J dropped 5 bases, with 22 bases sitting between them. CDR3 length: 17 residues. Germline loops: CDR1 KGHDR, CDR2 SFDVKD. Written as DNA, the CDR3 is TGTGCCACCAGTGACCCCCACAGGGGAGGGAGCGACGAGACCCAGTACTTC. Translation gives CATSDPHRGGSDETQYF.

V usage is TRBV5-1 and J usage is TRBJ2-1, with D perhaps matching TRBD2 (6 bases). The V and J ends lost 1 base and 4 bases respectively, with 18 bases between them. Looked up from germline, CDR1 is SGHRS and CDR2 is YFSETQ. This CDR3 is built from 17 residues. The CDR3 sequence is CASSLSPIGRYYNEQFF. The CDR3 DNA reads TGCGCCAGCAGCTTGTCCCCTATCGGGAGATATTACAATGAGCAGTTCTTC. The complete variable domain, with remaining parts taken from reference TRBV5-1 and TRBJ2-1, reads KAGVTQTPRYLIKTRGQQVTLSCSPISGHRSVSWYQQTPGQGLQFLFEYFSETQRNKGNFPGRFSGRQFSNSRSEMNVSTLELGDSALYLCASSLSPIGRYYNEQFFGPGTRLTVL.

CDR3 sequence: CASSQEARPAGAYEQYF. The DNA for the CDR3 is TGTGCCAGCAGCCAAGAAGCCCGGCCAGCGGGAGCCTACGAGCAGTACTTC. V and J are TRBV4-2 and TRBJ2-7, with 8 bases that match TRBD2. Germline V lookup: CDR1 LGHNA, CDR2 YNFKEQ. This CDR3 has 17 residues. J lost 2 bases, V lost 0 bases, and 9 bases had no gene match.

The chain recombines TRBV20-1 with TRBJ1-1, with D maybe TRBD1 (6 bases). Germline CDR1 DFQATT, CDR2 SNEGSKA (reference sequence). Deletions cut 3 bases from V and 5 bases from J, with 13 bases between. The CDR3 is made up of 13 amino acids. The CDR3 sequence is CSARAGEVTEAFF. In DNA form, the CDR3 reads TGCAGTGCTAGGGCAGGGGAGGTGACTGAAGCTTTCTTT.

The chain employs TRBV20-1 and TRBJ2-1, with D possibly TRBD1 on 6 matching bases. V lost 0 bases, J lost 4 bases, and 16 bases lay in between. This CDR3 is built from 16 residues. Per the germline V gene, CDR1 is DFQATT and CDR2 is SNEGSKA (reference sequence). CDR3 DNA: TGCAGTGCTAGAGATCTTCAGGGGTGGAATTACAATGAGCAGTTCTTC. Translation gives CSARDLQGWNYNEQFF.

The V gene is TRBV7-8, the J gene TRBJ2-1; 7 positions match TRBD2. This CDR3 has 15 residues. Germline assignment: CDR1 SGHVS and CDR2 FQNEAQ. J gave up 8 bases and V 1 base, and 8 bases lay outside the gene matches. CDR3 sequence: CASSLVLAGFDEQFF. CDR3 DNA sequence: TGTGCCAGCAGCTTAGTTTTAGCGGGCTTCGATGAGCAGTTCTTC.

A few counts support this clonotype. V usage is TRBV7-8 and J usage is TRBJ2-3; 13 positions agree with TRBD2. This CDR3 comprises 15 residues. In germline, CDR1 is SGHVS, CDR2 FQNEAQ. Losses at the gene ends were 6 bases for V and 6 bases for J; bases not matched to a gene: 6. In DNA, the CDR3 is TGTGCCAGCAGAGAACTAGCGGGGGGGCAGGATACGCAGTATTTT. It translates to CASRELAGGQDTQYF.

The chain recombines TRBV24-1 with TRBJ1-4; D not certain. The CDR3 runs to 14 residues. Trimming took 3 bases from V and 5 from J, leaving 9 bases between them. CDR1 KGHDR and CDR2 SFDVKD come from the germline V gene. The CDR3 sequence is CATSDRTENEKLFF. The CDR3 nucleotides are TGTGCCACCAGTGATCGGACGGAGAATGAAAAACTGTTTTTT.

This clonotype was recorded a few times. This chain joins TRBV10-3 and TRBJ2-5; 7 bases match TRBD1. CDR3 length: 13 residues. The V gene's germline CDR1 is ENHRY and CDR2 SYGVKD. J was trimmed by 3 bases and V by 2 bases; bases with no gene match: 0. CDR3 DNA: TGTGCCATCAGTGAGACAGGGGAAGAGACCCAGTACTTC. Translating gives CAISETGEETQYF.

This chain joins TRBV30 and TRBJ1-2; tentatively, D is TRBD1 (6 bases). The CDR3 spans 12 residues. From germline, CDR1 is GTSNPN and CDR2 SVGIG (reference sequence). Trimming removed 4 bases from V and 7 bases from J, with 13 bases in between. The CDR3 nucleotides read TGTGCCTGGATCGCGGGGGCCGGTGGCTACACCTTC. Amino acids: CAWIAGAGGYTF.

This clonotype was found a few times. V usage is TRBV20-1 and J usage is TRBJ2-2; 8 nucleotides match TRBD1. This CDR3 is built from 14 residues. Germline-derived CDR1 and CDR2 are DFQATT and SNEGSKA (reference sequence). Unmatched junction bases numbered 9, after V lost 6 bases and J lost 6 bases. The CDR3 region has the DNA TGCAGTGCAAGGACAGGGACTGACGCCGGGGAGCTGTTTTTT. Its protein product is CSARTGTDAGELFF.

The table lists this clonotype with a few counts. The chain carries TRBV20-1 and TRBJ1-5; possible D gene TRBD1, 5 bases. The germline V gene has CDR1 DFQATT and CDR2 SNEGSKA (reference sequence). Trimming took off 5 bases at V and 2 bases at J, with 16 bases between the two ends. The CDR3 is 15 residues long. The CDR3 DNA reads TGCAGTGCTCCCAGGAGAGGAGGGGGCAATCAGCCCCAGCATTTT. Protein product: CSAPRRGGGNQPQHF.

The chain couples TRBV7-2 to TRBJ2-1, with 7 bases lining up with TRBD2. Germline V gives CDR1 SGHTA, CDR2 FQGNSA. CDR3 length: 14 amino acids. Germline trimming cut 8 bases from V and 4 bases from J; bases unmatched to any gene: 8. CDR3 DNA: TGTGCCAGCGGACCCGGGACTACTTACAATGAGCAGTTCTTC. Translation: CASGPGTTYNEQFF. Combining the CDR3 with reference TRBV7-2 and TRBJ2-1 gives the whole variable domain GAGVSQSPSNKVTEKGKDVELRCDPISGHTALYWYRQSLGQGLEFLIYFQGNSAPDKSGLPSDRFSAERTGGSVSTLTIQRTQQEDSAVYLCASGPGTTYNEQFFGPGTRLTVL.

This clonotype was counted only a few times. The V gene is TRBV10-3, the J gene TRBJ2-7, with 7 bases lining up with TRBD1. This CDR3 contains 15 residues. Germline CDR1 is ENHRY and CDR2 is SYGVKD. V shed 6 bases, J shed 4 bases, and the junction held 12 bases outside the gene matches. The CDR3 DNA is TGTGCCATCAGCCACCCCGGGACAGATGTTTACGAGCAGTACTTC. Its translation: CAISHPGTDVYEQYF.

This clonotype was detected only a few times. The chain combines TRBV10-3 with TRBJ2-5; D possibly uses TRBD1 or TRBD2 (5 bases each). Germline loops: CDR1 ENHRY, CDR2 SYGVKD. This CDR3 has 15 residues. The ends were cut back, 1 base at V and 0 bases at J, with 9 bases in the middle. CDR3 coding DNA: TGTGCCATCAGTGAGTGGGGGTCCTACCAAGAGACCCAGTACTTC. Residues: CAISEWGSYQETQYF.

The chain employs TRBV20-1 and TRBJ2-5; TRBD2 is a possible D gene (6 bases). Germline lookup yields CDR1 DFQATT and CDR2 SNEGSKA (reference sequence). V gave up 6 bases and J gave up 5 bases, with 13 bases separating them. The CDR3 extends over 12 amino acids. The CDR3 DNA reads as TGCAGTGCAGGGGCAGGGAGGGAGACCCAGTACTTC. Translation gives CSAGAGRETQYF.

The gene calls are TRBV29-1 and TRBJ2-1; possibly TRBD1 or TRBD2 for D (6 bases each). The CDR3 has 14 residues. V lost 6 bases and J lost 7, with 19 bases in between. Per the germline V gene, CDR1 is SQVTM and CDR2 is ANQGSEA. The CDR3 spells CSVEGLRGANEQFF. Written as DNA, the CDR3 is TGCAGCGTGGAGGGACTGAGGGGGGCAAATGAGCAGTTCTTC.

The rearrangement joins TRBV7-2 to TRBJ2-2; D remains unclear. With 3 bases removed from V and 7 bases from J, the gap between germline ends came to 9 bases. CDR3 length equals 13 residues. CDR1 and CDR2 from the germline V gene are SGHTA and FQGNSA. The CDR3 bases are TGTGCCAGCAGCTTCGCAGTTCACGGGGAGCTGTTTTTT. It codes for CASSFAVHGELFF.

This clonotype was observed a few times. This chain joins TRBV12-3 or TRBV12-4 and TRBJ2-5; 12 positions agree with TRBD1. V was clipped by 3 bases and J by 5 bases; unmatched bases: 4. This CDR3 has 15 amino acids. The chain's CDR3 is CASSFRDRGRETQYF. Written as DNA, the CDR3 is TGTGCCAGCAGTTTCCGGGACAGGGGGCGGGAGACCCAGTACTTC.